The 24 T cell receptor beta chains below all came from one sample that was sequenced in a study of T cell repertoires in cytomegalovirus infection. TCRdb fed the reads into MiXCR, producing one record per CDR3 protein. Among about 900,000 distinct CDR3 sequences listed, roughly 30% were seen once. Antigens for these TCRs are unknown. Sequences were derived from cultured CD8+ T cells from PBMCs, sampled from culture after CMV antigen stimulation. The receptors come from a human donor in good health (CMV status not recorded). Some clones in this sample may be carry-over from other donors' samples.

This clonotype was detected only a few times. The CDR3 reads CASITGTGSSTDTQYF. In DNA form, the CDR3 reads TGTGCCAGCATCACCGGGACAGGGTCTAGCACAGATACGCAGTATTTT. V usage is TRBV7-9 and J usage is TRBJ2-3; 9 bases line up with TRBD1. The ends lost 7 bases at V and 0 bases at J; junction bases unmatched: 8. The germline gives CDR1 SEHNR, CDR2 FQNEAQ (reference sequence). This CDR3 is built from 16 residues.

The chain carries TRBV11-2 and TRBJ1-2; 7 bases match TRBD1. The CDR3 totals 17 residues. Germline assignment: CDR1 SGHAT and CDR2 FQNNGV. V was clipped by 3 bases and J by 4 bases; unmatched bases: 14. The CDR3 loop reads CASSLRPGQLLSYGYTF. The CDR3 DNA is TGTGCCAGCAGCTTGCGTCCGGGACAGCTTCTCTCCTATGGCTACACCTTC.

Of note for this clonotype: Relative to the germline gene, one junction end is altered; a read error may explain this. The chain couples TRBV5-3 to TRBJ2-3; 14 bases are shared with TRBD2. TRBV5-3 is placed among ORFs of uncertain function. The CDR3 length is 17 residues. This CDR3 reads CASSLLTSGGALDTQYF. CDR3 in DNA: TGTGCCAGCAGCTTGCTGACTAGCGGGGGGGCCTTAGATACGCAGTATTTT.

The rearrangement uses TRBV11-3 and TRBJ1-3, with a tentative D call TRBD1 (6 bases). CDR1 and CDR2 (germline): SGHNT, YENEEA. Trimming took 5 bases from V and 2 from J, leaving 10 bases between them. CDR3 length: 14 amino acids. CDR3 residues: CASSIGGPGNTIYF. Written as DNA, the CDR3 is TGTGCCAGCAGCATCGGGGGCCCTGGAAACACCATATATTTT. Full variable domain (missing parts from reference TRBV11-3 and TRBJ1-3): EAGVVQSPRYKIIEKKQPVAFWCNPISGHNTLYWYLQNLGQGPELLIRYENEEAVDDSQLPKDRFSAERLKGVDSTLKIQPAELGDSAVYLCASSIGGPGNTIYFGEGSWLTVV.

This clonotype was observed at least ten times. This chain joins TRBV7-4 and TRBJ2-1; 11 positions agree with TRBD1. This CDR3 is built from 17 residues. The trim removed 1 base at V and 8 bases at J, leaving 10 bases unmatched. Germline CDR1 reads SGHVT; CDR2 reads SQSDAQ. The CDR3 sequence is CASSLVLSGQGEDEQFF. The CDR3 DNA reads TGTGCCAGCAGCTTAGTCCTATCGGGACAGGGGGAAGATGAGCAGTTCTTC.

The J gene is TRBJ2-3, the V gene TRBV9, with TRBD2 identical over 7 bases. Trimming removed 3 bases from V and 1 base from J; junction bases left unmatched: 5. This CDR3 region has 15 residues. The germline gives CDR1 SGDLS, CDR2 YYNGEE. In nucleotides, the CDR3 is TGTGCCAGCAGCGCGCGGGGGTTCGGCACAGATACGCAGTATTTT. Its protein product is CASSARGFGTDTQYF.

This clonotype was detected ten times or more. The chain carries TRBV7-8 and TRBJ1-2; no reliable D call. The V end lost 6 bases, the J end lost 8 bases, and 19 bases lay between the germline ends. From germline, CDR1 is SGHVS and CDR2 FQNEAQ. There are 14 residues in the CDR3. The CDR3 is CASRVTGLFGGYTF. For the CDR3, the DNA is TGTGCCAGCAGGGTAACGGGCCTCTTTGGAGGCTACACCTTC.

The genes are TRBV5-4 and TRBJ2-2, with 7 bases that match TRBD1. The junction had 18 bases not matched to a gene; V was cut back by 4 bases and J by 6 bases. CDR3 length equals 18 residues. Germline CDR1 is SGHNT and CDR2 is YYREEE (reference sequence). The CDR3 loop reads CASSTKFGRTGDPGELFF. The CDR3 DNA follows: TGTGCCAGCAGCACAAAGTTTGGACGGACAGGAGATCCCGGGGAGCTGTTTTTT.

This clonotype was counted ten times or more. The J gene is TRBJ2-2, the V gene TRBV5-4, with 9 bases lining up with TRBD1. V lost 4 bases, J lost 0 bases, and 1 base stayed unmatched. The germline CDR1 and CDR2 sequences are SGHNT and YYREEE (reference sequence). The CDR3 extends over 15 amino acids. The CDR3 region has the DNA TGTGCCAGCAGCAGGACAGGGGCGAACACCGGGGAGCTGTTTTTT. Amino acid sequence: CASSRTGANTGELFF. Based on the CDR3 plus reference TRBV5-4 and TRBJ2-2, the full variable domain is ETGVTQSPTHLIKTRGQQVTLRCSSQSGHNTVSWYQQALGQGPQFIFQYYREEENGRGNFPPRFSGLQFPNYSSELNVNALELDDSALYLCASSRTGANTGELFFGEGSRLTVL.

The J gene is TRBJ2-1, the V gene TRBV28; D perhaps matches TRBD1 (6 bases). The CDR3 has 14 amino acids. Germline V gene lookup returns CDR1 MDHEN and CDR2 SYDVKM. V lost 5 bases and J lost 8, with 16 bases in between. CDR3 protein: CASSTWARGDEQFF. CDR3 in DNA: TGTGCCAGCAGTACCTGGGCCAGGGGCGATGAGCAGTTCTTC.

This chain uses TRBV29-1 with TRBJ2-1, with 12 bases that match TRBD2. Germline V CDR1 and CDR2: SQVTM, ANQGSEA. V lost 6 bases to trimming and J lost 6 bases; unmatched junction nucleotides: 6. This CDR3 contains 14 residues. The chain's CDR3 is CSVTSGGPANEQFF. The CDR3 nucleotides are TGCAGCGTCACTAGCGGGGGGCCCGCCAATGAGCAGTTCTTC.

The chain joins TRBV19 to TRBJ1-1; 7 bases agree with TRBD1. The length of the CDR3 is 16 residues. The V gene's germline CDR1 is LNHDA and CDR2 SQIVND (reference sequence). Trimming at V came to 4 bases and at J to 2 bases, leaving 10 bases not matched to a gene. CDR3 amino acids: CASSTKRGTANTEAFF. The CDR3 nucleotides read TGTGCCAGTAGTACAAAGCGCGGGACAGCTAACACTGAAGCTTTCTTT. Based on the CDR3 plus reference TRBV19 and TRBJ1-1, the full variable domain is DGGITQSPKYLFRKEGQNVTLSCEQNLNHDAMYWYRQDPGQGLRLIYYSQIVNDFQKGDIAEGYSVSREKKESFPLTVTSAQKNPTAFYLCASSTKRGTANTEAFFGQGTRLTVV.

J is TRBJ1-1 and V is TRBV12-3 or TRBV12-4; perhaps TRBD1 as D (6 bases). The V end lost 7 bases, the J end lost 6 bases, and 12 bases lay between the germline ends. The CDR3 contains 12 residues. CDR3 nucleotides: TGTGCCAGCACCACAGGGAGGCCTGAAGCTTTCTTT. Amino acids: CASTTGRPEAFF.

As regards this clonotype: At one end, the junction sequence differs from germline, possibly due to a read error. The CDR3 DNA is TGTGCCAGCAGGAGGGGCTTACTAGCGGGGGACATCACCGGGGAGCTGTTTTTC. It specifies CASRRGLLAGDITGELFF. The chain links TRBV2 to TRBJ2-2; 11 positions agree with TRBD2. Looked up from germline, CDR1 is SNHLY and CDR2 is FYNNEI. The CDR3 consists of 18 residues. Full variable domain (rest looked up from reference TRBV2 and TRBJ2-2): EPEVTQTPSHQVTQMGQEVILRCVPISNHLYFYWYRQILGQKVEFLVSFYNNEISEKSEIFDDQFSVERPDGSNFTLKIRSTKLEDSAMYFCASRRGLLAGDITGELFFGEGSRLTVL.

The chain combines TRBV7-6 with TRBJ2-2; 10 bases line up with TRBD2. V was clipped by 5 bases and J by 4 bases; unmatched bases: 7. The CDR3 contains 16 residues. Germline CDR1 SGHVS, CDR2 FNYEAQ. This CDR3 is CASSRKRGGPTGELFF. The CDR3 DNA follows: TGTGCCAGCAGCCGTAAGCGGGGGGGCCCCACCGGGGAGCTGTTTTTT.

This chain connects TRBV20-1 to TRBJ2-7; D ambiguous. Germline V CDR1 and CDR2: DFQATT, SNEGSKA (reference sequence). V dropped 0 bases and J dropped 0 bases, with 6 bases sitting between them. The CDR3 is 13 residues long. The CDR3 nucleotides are TGCAGTGCTAGAGATAAGGCCTCCTACGAGCAGTACGTC. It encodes CSARDKASYEQYV.

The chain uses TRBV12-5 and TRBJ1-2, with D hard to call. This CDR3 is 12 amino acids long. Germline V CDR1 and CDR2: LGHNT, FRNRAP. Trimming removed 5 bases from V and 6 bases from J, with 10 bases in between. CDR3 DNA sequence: TGTGCTAGTGGTGCTCCCTCCGATGGCTACACCTTC. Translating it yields CASGAPSDGYTF.

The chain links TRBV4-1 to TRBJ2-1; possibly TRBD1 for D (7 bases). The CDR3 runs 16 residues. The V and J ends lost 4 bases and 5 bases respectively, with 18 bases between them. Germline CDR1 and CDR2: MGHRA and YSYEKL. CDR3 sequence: CASSRTSRGYDNEQFF. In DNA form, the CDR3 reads TGCGCCAGCAGCCGTACTAGCAGGGGGTACGACAATGAGCAGTTCTTC.

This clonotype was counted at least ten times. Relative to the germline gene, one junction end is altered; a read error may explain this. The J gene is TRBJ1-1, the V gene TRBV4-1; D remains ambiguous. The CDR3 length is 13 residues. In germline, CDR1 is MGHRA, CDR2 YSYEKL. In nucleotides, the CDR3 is TGTGCCAGCAGCCAAGACCTGAACACTGAAGCTTTCTTT. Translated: CASSQDLNTEAFF.

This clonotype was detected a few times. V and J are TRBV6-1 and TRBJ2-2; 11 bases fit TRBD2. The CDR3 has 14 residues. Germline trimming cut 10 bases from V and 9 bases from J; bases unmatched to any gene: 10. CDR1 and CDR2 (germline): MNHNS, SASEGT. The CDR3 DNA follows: TGTGCCACCGTAGCGGGGGGGAGTATCCGGGAGCTGTTTTTT. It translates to CATVAGGSIRELFF.

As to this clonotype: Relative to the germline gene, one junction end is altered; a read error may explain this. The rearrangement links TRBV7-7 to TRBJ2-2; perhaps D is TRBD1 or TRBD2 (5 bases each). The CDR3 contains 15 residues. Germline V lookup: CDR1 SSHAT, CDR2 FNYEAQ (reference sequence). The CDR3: CASSPRPGAAGELFF. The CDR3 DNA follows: TGTGCTAGCAGCCCGAGGCCCGGGGCTGCCGGGGAGCTGTTTTTT.

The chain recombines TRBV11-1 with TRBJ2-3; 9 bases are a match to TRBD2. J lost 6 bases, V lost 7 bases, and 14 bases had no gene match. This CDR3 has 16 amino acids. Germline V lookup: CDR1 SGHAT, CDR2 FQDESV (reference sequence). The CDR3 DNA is TGTGCCAGCACCCTCGGTCTAGCGGGGTTCATGGATACGCAGTATTTT. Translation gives CASTLGLAGFMDTQYF.

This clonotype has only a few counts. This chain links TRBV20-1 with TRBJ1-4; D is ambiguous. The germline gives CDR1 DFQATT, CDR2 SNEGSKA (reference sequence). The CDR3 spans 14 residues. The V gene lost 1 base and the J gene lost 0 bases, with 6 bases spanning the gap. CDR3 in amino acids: CSARVAATNEKLFF. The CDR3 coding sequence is TGCAGTGCTAGAGTGGCAGCAACTAATGAAAAACTGTTTTTT.

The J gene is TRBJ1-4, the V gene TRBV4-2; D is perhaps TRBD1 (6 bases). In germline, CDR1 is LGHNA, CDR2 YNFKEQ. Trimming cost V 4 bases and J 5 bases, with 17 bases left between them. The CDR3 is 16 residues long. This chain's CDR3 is CASSRPQEQGNEKLFF. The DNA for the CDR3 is TGTGCCAGCAGCCGCCCCCAAGAACAGGGAAATGAAAAACTGTTTTTT.